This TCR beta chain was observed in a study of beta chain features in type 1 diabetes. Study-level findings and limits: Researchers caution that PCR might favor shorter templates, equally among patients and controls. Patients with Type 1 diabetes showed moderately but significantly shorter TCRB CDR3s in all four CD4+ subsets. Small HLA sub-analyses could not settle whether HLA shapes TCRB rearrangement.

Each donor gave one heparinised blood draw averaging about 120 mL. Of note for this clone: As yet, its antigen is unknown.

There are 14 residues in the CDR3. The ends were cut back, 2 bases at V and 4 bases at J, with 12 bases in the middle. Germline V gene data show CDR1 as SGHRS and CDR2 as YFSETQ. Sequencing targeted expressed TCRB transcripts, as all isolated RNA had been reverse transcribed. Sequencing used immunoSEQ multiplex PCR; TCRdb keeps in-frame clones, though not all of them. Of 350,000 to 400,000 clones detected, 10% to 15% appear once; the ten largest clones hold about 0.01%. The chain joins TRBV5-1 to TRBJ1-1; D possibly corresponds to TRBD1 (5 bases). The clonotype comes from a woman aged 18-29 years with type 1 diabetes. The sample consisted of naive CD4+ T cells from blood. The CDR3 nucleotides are TGCGCCAGCAGCTTAGGGGATTTCGCCACTGAAGCTTTCTTT. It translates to CASSLGDFATEAFF.